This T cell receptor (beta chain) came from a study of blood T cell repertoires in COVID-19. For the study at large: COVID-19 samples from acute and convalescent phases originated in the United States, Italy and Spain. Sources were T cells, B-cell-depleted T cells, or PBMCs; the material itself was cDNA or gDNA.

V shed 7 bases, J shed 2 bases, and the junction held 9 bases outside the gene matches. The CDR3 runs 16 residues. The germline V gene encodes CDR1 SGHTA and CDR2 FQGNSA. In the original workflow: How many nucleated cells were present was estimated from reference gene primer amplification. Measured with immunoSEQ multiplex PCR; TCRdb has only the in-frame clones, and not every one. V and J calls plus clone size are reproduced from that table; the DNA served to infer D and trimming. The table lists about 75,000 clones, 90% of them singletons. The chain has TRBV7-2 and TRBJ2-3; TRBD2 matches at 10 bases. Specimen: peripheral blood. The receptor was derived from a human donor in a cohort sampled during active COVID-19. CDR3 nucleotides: TGTGCCAGCACCCGGGCTAGCGGGGGCACCACAGATACGCAGTATTTT. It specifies CASTRASGGTTDTQYF.